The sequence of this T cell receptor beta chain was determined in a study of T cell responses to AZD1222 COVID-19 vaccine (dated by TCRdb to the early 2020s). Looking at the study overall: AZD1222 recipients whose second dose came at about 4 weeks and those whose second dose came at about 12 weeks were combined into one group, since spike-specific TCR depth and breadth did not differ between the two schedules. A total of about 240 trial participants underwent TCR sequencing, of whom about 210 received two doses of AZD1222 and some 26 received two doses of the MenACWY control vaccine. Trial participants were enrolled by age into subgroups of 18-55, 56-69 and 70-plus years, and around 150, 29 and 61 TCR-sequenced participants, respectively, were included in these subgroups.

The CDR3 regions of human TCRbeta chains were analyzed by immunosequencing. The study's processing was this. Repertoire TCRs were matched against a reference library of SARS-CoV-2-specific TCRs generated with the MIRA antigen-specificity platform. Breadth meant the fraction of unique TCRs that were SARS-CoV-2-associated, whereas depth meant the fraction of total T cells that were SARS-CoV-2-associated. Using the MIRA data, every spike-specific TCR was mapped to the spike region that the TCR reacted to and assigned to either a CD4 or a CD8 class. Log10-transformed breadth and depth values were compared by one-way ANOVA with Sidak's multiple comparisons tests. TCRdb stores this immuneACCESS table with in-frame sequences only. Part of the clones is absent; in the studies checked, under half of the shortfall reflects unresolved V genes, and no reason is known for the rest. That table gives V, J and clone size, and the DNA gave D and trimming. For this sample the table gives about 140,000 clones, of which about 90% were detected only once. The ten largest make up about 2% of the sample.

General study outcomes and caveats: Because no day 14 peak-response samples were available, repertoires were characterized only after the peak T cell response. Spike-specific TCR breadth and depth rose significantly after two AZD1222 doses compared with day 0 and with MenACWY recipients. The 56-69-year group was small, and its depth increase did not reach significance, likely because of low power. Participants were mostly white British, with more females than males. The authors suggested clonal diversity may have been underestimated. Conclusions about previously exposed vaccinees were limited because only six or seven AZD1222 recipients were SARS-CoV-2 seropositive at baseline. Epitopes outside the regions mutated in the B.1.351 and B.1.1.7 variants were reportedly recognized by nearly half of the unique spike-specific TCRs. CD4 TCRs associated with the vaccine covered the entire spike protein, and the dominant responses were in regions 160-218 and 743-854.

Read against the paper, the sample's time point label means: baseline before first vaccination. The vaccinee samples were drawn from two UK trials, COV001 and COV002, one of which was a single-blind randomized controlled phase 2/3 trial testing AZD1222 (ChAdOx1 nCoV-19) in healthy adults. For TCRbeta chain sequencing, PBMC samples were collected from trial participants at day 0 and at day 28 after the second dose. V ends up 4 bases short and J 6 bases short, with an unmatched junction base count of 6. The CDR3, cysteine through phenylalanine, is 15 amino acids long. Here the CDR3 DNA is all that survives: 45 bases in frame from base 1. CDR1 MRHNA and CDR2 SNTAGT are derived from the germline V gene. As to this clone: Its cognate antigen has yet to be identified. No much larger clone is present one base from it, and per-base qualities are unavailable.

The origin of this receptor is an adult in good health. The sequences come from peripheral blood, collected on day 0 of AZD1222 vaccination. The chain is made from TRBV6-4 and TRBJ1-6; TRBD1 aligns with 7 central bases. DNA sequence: TGTGCCAGCAGTGCTTCGCGGGACAGTAATTCACCCCTCCACTTT. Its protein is CASSASRDSNSPLHF.